This T cell receptor beta chain was documented in a study of shared clonotypes between healthy human individuals. Concerning this clone itself: The same CDR3 also results from other DNA sequences found in this sample.

Naive CD8 cells, CD45RO-negative and positively selected for CCR7, excluded terminally differentiated effector memory CD45RA+ cells. The CDR3 length is 14 residues. Unmatched junction bases numbered 3, after V lost 2 bases and J lost 3 bases. Germline lookup yields CDR1 MNHEY and CDR2 SMNVEV (reference sequence). The data were produced by immunoSEQ multiplex PCR, yet TCRdb's version contains in-frame clones alone and is incomplete. The sample carries under 2,000,000 clones, about 95% recorded once. The chain combines TRBV27 with TRBJ2-7; TRBD1 matches at 8 bases. The clonotype was recovered from a young man in good health. The sample comprised naive CD8+ T cells sorted from blood. This chain's CDR3 is CASSLTGGSYEQYF. CDR3 DNA sequence: TGTGCCAGCAGTTTAACAGGGGGTAGCTACGAGCAGTACTTC.